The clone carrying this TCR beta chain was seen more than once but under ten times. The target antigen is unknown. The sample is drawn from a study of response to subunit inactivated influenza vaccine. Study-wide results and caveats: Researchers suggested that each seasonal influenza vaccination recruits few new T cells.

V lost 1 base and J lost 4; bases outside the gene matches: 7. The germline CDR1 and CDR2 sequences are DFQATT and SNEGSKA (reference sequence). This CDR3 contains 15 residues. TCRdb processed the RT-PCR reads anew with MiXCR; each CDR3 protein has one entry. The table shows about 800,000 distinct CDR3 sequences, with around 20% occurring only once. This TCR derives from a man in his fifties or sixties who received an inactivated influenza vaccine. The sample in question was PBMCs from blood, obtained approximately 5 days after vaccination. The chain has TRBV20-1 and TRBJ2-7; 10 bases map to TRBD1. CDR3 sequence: CSARAPGQGFYEQYF. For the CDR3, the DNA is TGCAGTGCTAGAGCCCCGGGACAGGGGTTTTACGAGCAGTACTTC.